The clone carrying this T cell receptor (beta chain) was picked up a small number of times. The antigen is unknown. This specimen belongs to a study of vaccination and CD4 T cells after COVID-19. Sample treatment: approximately 9-day PBMC culture with coronavirus spike peptide pools or control peptides (ViraFEST assay). Culture of fewer than 2.5 million PBMCs per well took place with around 10 IU/ml IL-2 and 9 to 10 ug/ml peptide pools. The medium had half its volume replaced with fresh IL-2 medium on days 3 and 7. Findings and caveats of the study: For SARS-CoV-2-reactive clonotypes, the median went from about 20 to 38, a nonsignificant increase.

V gave up 8 bases and J gave up 7 bases, with 20 bases separating them. The germline CDR1 and CDR2 sequences are MNHNS and SASEGT. This CDR3 comprises 15 residues. Cultured CD4+ T cells had their DNA profiled by the Oncomine TCR Beta short-read assay. It was cultured CD4+ T cells from which genomic DNA was extracted. TCRdb ran MiXCR on the PCR reads and lists one entry per CDR3 protein. The sample yields 10,000 to 15,000 distinct CDR3 sequences, roughly half seen once. The gene calls are TRBV6-1 and TRBJ2-2; possible D gene TRBD1, 6 bases. What was sequenced was CD4+ T cells from blood, cultured in vitro. The source is a human donor who had recovered from COVID-19. Here the CDR3 DNA reads TGTGCCAGCCATCAAGACAGGCAGTCAAGCGGGGAGCTGTTTTTT. Its protein product is CASHQDRQSSGELFF.